Listed below are T cell receptor beta chains from one sample, sequenced in a study of yellow fever vaccine responses in identical twins. TCRdb passed the RT-PCR reads through MiXCR, listing each CDR3 protein once. The sample lists 30,000 to 40,000 distinct CDR3 sequences; 50% to 75% were seen once. Sequencing was performed on T cells from blood (PBMCs), unsorted or a sorted subset (not recorded which), taken before or after yellow fever vaccination (not recorded which). The receptors here all came from a woman between 18 and 30 years old who received the yellow fever vaccine. The CDR3 runs from the conserved cysteine through the conserved F or W. Each record gives: J gene, clone size, D gene, V gene, CDR3 DNA, CDR3 protein. A D gene is named only where the DNA matches it firmly. Size tells how often a clone was seen (once, few, many) or the class of an expanded clone, and some rows leave it out.

j_call: TRBJ1-4
clone_size: .
d_call: TRBD1
v_call: TRBV12-3/TRBV12-4
cdr3_nt: TGTGCCAGCAGCAAGGGACAGGGGGGTTTTAATGAAAAACTGTTTTTT
cdr3_aa: CASSKGQGGFNEKLFF

j_call: TRBJ2-7
clone_size: .
d_call: TRBD2
v_call: TRBV7-9
cdr3_nt: TGTGCCAGCAGCCCCGGGGGGGCTAGCGAATTGGGCGAGCAGTACTTC
cdr3_aa: CASSPGGASELGEQYF

j_call: TRBJ2-1
clone_size: .
d_call: TRBD1
v_call: TRBV12-3/TRBV12-4
cdr3_nt: TGTGCCAGCACCGGACAGGACTCCTACAATGAGCAGTTCTTC
cdr3_aa: CASTGQDSYNEQFF

j_call: TRBJ1-1
clone_size: .
d_call: .
v_call: TRBV29-1
cdr3_nt: TGCAGCGGGGGGGGAGGTACTGAAGCTTTCTTT
cdr3_aa: CSGGGGTEAFF

j_call: TRBJ2-1
clone_size: few
d_call: TRBD1
v_call: TRBV7-9
cdr3_nt: TGTGCCAGCAGCACCAGGGACAGTAGCTCCTACAATGAGCAGTTCTTC
cdr3_aa: CASSTRDSSSYNEQFF

j_call: TRBJ1-1
clone_size: .
d_call: .
v_call: TRBV11-2
cdr3_nt: TGTGCCAGCAGTTATTTTGAGAGGACTGAAGCTTTCTTT
cdr3_aa: CASSYFERTEAFF

j_call: TRBJ2-5
clone_size: .
d_call: .
v_call: TRBV7-6
cdr3_nt: TGTGCCAGCAGCTTAGAGGTGGGGGGGCCCTCAGAGACCCAGTACTTC
cdr3_aa: CASSLEVGGPSETQYF

j_call: TRBJ2-2
clone_size: .
d_call: .
v_call: TRBV6-5
cdr3_nt: TGTGCCAGCAGTTACGATGCGACTGGGTCACTGTTTTTT
cdr3_aa: CASSYDATGSLFF

j_call: TRBJ1-4
clone_size: .
d_call: .
v_call: TRBV7-2
cdr3_nt: TGTGCCAGCAGCTTAGTAGCCAGGGCAACTAATGAAAAACTGTTTTTT
cdr3_aa: CASSLVARATNEKLFF

j_call: TRBJ2-2
clone_size: .
d_call: .
v_call: TRBV6-4
cdr3_nt: TGTGCCAGCAGTGACTCGGCAGGGTTTGGGGAGCTGTTTTTT
cdr3_aa: CASSDSAGFGELFF

j_call: TRBJ2-7
clone_size: .
d_call: TRBD2
v_call: TRBV5-1
cdr3_nt: TGCGCCAGCAGCTCCTGGACTAGCGGAGCTACCTCCTACGAGCAGTACTTC
cdr3_aa: CASSSWTSGATSYEQYF

j_call: TRBJ2-1
clone_size: .
d_call: .
v_call: TRBV18
cdr3_nt: TGTGCCAGCTCACCGGACCTAGAGCAGTTCTTC
cdr3_aa: CASSPDLEQFF

j_call: TRBJ2-5
clone_size: .
d_call: .
v_call: TRBV29-1
cdr3_nt: TGCAGCGTTGATCGGGGCGGGGTAGAGGCCCAGTACTTC
cdr3_aa: CSVDRGGVEAQYF

j_call: TRBJ2-1
clone_size: few
d_call: TRBD2
v_call: TRBV7-6
cdr3_nt: TGTGCCAGCAGCTTTAACCCCGGGACTACTCTCTACAATGAGCAGTTCTTC
cdr3_aa: CASSFNPGTTLYNEQFF

j_call: TRBJ2-7
clone_size: .
d_call: .
v_call: TRBV29-1
cdr3_nt: TGCAGCTTTCGGATTTACGGGGACGAGCAGTACTTC
cdr3_aa: CSFRIYGDEQYF

j_call: TRBJ2-2
clone_size: few
d_call: .
v_call: TRBV5-1
cdr3_nt: TGCGCCAGCAGCTTACAGGGATGGGACACCGGGGAGCTGTTTTTT
cdr3_aa: CASSLQGWDTGELFF

j_call: TRBJ2-7
clone_size: .
d_call: .
v_call: TRBV11-2
cdr3_nt: TGTGCCAGCGGCCAGACCGGACGGGTATCCTACGAGCAGTACTTC
cdr3_aa: CASGQTGRVSYEQYF

j_call: TRBJ2-1
clone_size: .
d_call: TRBD2
v_call: TRBV7-6
cdr3_nt: TGTGCCAGCAGCTCCTCAGCGGGACGGGTTGAGCAGTTCTTC
cdr3_aa: CASSSSAGRVEQFF

j_call: TRBJ2-3
clone_size: .
d_call: TRBD2
v_call: TRBV24-1
cdr3_nt: TGTGCCACCAGTGATTGGGGACTAGCGGCAGATACGCAGTATTTT
cdr3_aa: CATSDWGLAADTQYF

j_call: TRBJ2-3
clone_size: .
d_call: TRBD2
v_call: TRBV28
cdr3_nt: TGTGCCAGCAGTTTTCTTAGCGGGAGTACAGATACGCAGTATTTT
cdr3_aa: CASSFLSGSTDTQYF

j_call: TRBJ1-2
clone_size: few
d_call: .
v_call: TRBV29-1
cdr3_nt: TGCAGCGCCCACGCCTATAACTATGGCTACACCTTC
cdr3_aa: CSAHAYNYGYTF

j_call: TRBJ1-2
clone_size: few
d_call: .
v_call: TRBV11-1
cdr3_nt: TGTGCCAGCAGCTTTCAAGACAACGGCTACACCTTC
cdr3_aa: CASSFQDNGYTF

j_call: TRBJ1-5
clone_size: .
d_call: .
v_call: TRBV12-3/TRBV12-4
cdr3_nt: TGTGCCAGCAGTCCCCAGGGTGATAGCAATCAGCCCCAGCATTTT
cdr3_aa: CASSPQGDSNQPQHF

j_call: TRBJ2-3
clone_size: .
d_call: .
v_call: TRBV13
cdr3_nt: TGTGCCAGCAGCCCTCAGATCCCAGATACGCAGTATTTT
cdr3_aa: CASSPQIPDTQYF

j_call: TRBJ1-5
clone_size: .
d_call: .
v_call: TRBV12-3/TRBV12-4
cdr3_nt: TGTGCCAGCAGTTTACTTGTAAGGGCGCTCAATCAGCCCCAGCATTTT
cdr3_aa: CASSLLVRALNQPQHF